The rows below give T cell receptor beta chains drawn from one sample of a study of T cell responses to AZD1222 COVID-19 vaccine. Generated by immunoSEQ multiplex PCR, the TCRdb table keeps only in-frame clones and is missing some. There are about 120,000 clones in the sample; just over 90% occur only once, and around 4.3% lies in the top ten. The specimen was peripheral blood, collected on day 0 of AZD1222 vaccination. The source of these receptors is an adult in good health. Each CDR3 is given with its conserved first and last residue. D genes are given only for firm matches. A row's size may be missing; if present it is once, few, many or a size class.

d_call j_call v_call clone_size cdr3_aa cdr3_nt
- TRBJ1-2 TRBV3-1/TRBV3-2 - CASSQNRDRYGYTF TGTGCCAGCAGCCAAAACCGGGACCGCTATGGCTACACCTTC
- TRBJ2-7 TRBV28 - CASSLRNAYEQYF TGTGCCAGCAGTCTCCGAAACGCCTACGAGCAGTACTTC
- TRBJ1-1 TRBV9 - CASSPGAGGGTEAFF TGTGCCAGCAGCCCAGGGGCTGGGGGCGGAACTGAAGCTTTCTTT
- TRBJ2-7 TRBV19 - CASSNLGYEQYF TGTGCCAGTAGTAACCTGGGCTACGAGCAGTACTTC
- TRBJ1-2 TRBV11-2 - CASSLVLEGGYGYTF TGTGCCAGCAGCTTAGTGCTCGAGGGGGGGTATGGCTACACCTTC
TRBD1 TRBJ1-2 TRBV27 - CASSFSQGGYGYTF TGTGCCAGCAGTTTCTCACAGGGGGGCTATGGCTACACCTTC
- TRBJ1-6 TRBV5-1 - CASSFWEGNSPLHF TGCGCCAGCAGCTTTTGGGAGGGGAATTCACCCCTCCACTTT
TRBD1 TRBJ1-2 TRBV6-2/TRBV6-3 - CASSPSGGTRTGYTF TGTGCCAGCAGTCCGTCAGGGGGGACAAGAACTGGCTACACCTTC
- TRBJ1-1 TRBV6-5 - CASSTPGPNTEAFF TGTGCCAGCAGTACTCCCGGCCCGAACACTGAAGCTTTCTTT
- TRBJ1-1 TRBV9 - CASSVGVMNTEAFF TGTGCCAGCAGCGTAGGTGTCATGAACACTGAAGCTTTCTTT
- TRBJ2-7 TRBV27 - CASSLSGPYEQYF TGTGCCAGCAGTTTATCGGGACCCTACGAGCAGTACTTC
- TRBJ2-7 TRBV6-5 - CASSYVGERTYEQYF TGTGCCAGCAGTTACGTGGGGGAAAGGACCTACGAGCAGTACTTC
TRBD1 TRBJ1-5 TRBV2 once CASSPSLPGGSNQPQHF TGTGCCAGCAGTCCTTCTTTACCAGGGGGAAGCAATCAGCCCCAGCATTTT
- TRBJ2-1 TRBV11-2 - CASSLRAPFLGGYNEQFF TGTGCCAGCAGCTTACGGGCCCCTTTCTTGGGGGGATACAATGAGCAGTTCTTC
- TRBJ1-2 TRBV12-3/TRBV12-4 - CASRGTDYGYTF TGTGCCAGCAGAGGGACCGACTATGGCTACACCTTC
- TRBJ2-5 TRBV4-1 - CASSQGPPRGGSGETQYF TGCGCCAGCAGCCAAGGTCCCCCGAGGGGGGGAAGCGGGGAGACCCAGTACTTC
TRBD1 TRBJ1-5 TRBV18 - CASSPKGTGLYQPQHF TGTGCCAGCTCACCGAAAGGGACAGGGTTGTACCAGCCCCAGCATTTT
- TRBJ2-5 TRBV18 - CASSPLPGDQETQYF TGTGCCAGCTCACCACTGCCAGGGGACCAAGAGACCCAGTACTTC
- TRBJ1-2 TRBV7-9 - CASSSSRVNYGYTF TGTGCCAGCAGCTCGTCCCGAGTCAACTATGGCTACACCTTC
- TRBJ2-2 TRBV6-1 - CASSEAPEELFF TGTGCCAGCAGTGAAGCGCCGGAGGAGCTGTTTTTT
- TRBJ2-7 TRBV29-1 - CSLRLGVEQYF TGCAGCCTACGCCTGGGTGTCGAGCAGTACTTC
- TRBJ2-7 TRBV6-5 - CASSDRIFYEQYF TGTGCCAGCAGCGACAGGATCTTCTACGAGCAGTACTTC
TRBD1 TRBJ1-1 TRBV6-5 - CASSYGDSTEAFF TGTGCCAGCAGTTACGGGGACAGCACTGAAGCTTTCTTT
TRBD2 TRBJ2-1 TRBV7-2 - CASSTYQRGEQFF TGTGCCAGCAGCACCTATCAGCGGGGCGAGCAGTTCTTC
- TRBJ1-2 TRBV19 - CASSIEPGRASGYTF TGTGCCAGTAGTATAGAGCCGGGCAGGGCTAGTGGCTACACCTTC